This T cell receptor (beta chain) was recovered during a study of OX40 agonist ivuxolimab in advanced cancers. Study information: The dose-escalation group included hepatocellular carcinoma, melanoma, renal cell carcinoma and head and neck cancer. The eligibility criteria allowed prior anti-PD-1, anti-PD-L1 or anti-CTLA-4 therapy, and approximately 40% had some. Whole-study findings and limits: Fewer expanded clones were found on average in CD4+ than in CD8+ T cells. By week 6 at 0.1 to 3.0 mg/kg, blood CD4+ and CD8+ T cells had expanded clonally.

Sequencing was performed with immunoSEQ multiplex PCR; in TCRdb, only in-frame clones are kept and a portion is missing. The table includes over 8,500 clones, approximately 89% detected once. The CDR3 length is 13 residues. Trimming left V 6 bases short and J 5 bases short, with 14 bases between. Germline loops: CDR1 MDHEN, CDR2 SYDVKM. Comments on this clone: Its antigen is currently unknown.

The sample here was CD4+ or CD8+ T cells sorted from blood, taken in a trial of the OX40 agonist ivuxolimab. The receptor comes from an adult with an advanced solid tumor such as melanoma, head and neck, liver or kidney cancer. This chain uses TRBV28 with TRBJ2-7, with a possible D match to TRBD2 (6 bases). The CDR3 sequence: CASREGPPDEQYF. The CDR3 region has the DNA TGTGCCAGCAGGGAGGGGCCCCCGGACGAGCAGTACTTC.